This T cell receptor (beta chain) was recorded in a study of shared T cell receptors in the human thymus. Germline V gene sequence: CDR1 MDHEN, CDR2 SYDVKM. V lost 6 bases, J lost 2 bases, and 8 bases lay in between. The CDR3 extends over 13 amino acids. The method was immunoSEQ multiplex PCR; TCRdb's version includes in-frame clones alone and lacks a portion of them. The sample includes some 700,000 clones, approximately 88% seen only once; the top ten take 0.008% to 0.011%. The sample also formed part of further work on human thymus T cells. That work contributes: Donor material was obtained from healthy Finnish infants undergoing corrective surgery for congenital heart defects. The thymus tissue came from resections taken during corrective heart surgery. Repertoires from thymus and blood appeared to show biased V and J gene usage.

The V call is TRBV28, the J call TRBJ1-5; D is undetermined. The clonotype was recovered from a boy under three years old with a congenital heart defect. The sample consisted of thymocytes. CDR3 loop: CASSSPGNQPQHF. CDR3 DNA sequence: TGTGCCAGCAGCTCCCCGGGCAATCAGCCCCAGCATTTT.